This TCR beta chain stems from a study of cytomegalovirus exposure and HLA in healthy donors. PCR primers comprised 60 Vbeta and 13 Jbeta primers. Sequencing was performed with immunoSEQ multiplex PCR; in TCRdb, only in-frame clones are kept and a portion is missing. The table lists roughly 120,000 clones, around 86% of them singletons. Turning to this clone: Its cognate antigen is unknown.

CDR1 and CDR2 (germline): MNHEY, SVGAGI. This CDR3 has 15 amino acids. The trim removed 6 bases at V and 3 bases at J, leaving 6 bases unmatched. Points from the study as a whole: Later analysis showed TCR association rates varying by HLA locus, highest for DRB1 and lowest for HLA-C. There were 164 TCR beta chains listed as cytomegalovirus-associated.

The clonotype originates from a woman aged 25 to 45 in good health and CMV-seronegative. Sequenced material: PBMCs. V usage is TRBV6-5 and J usage is TRBJ1-1, with 11 bases that match TRBD1. For the CDR3, the DNA is TGTGCCAGCAGCCCCGGACAGGGGGCGGACACTGAAGCTTTCTTT. Amino acids: CASSPGQGADTEAFF.